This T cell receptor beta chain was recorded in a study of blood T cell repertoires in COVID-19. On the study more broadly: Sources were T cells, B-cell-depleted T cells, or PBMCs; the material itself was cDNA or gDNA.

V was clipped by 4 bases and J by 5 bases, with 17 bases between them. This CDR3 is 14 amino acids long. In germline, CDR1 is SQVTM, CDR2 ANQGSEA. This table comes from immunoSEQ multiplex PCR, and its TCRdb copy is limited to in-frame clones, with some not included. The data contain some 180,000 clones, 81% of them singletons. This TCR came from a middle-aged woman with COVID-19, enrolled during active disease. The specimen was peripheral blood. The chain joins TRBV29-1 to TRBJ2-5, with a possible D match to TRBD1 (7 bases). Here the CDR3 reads CSVGGDRGAETQYF. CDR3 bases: TGCAGCGTTGGGGGGGACAGAGGGGCCGAGACCCAGTACTTC.